This T cell receptor (beta chain) was captured by sequencing in a study of cytomegalovirus exposure and HLA in healthy donors. Notes on the study in general: The classifier was said to identify cytomegalovirus status with high specificity and sensitivity. Later analysis showed TCR association rates varying by HLA locus, highest for DRB1 and lowest for HLA-C.

With regard to this clone: Its antigen is currently unknown.

Primers included in the PCR were 60 Vbeta and 13 Jbeta primers. Generated by immunoSEQ multiplex PCR, the TCRdb table keeps only in-frame clones and is missing some. Among more than 50,000 clones listed, around 72% were seen once. V gave up 5 bases and J gave up 5 bases, with 18 bases separating them. Germline loops: CDR1 KGHSH, CDR2 LQKENI. There are 15 residues in the CDR3. These donors, healthy bone marrow donors, were studied. The sample consisted of PBMCs. The sequence came from a woman between 45 and 60 years old in good health and CMV-seropositive. This sequence joins TRBV18 and TRBJ1-1; D possibly corresponds to TRBD1 (6 bases). The CDR3 region is CASSLTTGKGTEAFF. As DNA, the CDR3 is TGTGCCAGCTCATTAACTACAGGGAAGGGAACTGAAGCTTTCTTT.